The 29 T cell receptor beta chains presented below share a single source sample, sequenced in a study of blood T cell repertoires in COVID-19. Method: immunoSEQ multiplex PCR; TCRdb's copy keeps in-frame clones and lacks some. The profile shows 9,500 to 15,000 clones, 73% of them singletons. The sequencing input was peripheral blood. The source of these receptors is a human donor in a cohort sampled during active COVID-19.

This clone has more than one count but fewer than ten. The CDR3 is CASTVGDTIYF. The CDR3 region has the DNA TGTGCCAGTACCGTGGGAGACACCATATATTTT. The chain has TRBV19 and TRBJ1-3; D is unresolved. The CDR3 is 11 residues long. V dropped 7 bases and J dropped 8 bases, with 9 bases sitting between them. Germline CDR1 reads LNHDA; CDR2 reads SQIVND (reference sequence).

This chain uses TRBV29-1 with TRBJ1-1; tentative D call: TRBD1 (5 bases). V was cut by 7 bases and J by 3 bases, with 12 bases left in between. The germline CDR1 and CDR2 sequences are SQVTM and ANQGSEA. This CDR3 comprises 12 residues. The CDR3 loop reads CSAAGGYTEAFF. The CDR3 nucleotides read TGCAGCGCCGCGGGGGGATACACTGAAGCTTTCTTT.

The rearrangement uses TRBV5-8 and TRBJ1-2; D perhaps matches TRBD1 (5 bases). The CDR3 totals 16 residues. V was clipped by 7 bases and J by 8 bases, with 27 bases between them. Per germline, CDR1 SGHTS and CDR2 YDEGEE. The CDR3 coding sequence is TGTGCCAGCGGGCCGGCGTTGGGGGACTTACGCCAAGGCTACACCTTC. Translation gives CASGPALGDLRQGYTF.

The chain links TRBV6-5 to TRBJ1-2; no firm D call. V was shortened by 2 bases and J by 4 bases, with 8 bases between the two germline ends. The V gene's germline CDR1 is MNHEY and CDR2 SVGAGI. The CDR3 has 13 amino acids. The CDR3 loop is CASSYLGGYGYTF. Written as DNA, the CDR3 is TGTGCCAGCAGTTACCTAGGAGGCTATGGCTACACCTTC.

The chain has TRBV7-9 and TRBJ2-5; maybe TRBD1 (6 bases). Trimming stripped 3 bases from V and 1 base from J, with 9 bases between. Looked up from germline, CDR1 is SEHNR and CDR2 is FQNEAQ (reference sequence). The CDR3 consists of 14 residues. CDR3 sequence (DNA): TGTGCCAGCAGCTTCGACAGGACCCAAGAGACCCAGTACTTC. This codes for CASSFDRTQETQYF.

The CDR3 sequence: CASSLFTGGIDTQYF. CDR3 nucleotide sequence: TGTGCCAGCAGTTTATTTACGGGGGGGATAGATACGCAGTATTTT. The rearrangement links TRBV28 to TRBJ2-3, with 8 bases identical to TRBD2. V dropped 1 base and J dropped 5; count of bases not matched to a gene: 5. Germline CDR1 MDHEN, CDR2 SYDVKM. CDR3 size: 15 residues.

The genes are TRBV6-5 and TRBJ2-2; TRBD2 matches 13 bases. After removal of 6 bases from V and 8 bases from J, the junction contained 6 bases not matched to a gene. Looked up from germline, CDR1 is MNHEY and CDR2 is SVGAGI. This CDR3 spans 15 amino acids. The CDR3 reads CASRAGLAGVGELFF. Here the CDR3 DNA reads TGTGCCAGCAGAGCTGGACTAGCGGGAGTAGGGGAGCTGTTTTTT.

The chain carries TRBV6-5 and TRBJ1-6, with D possibly being TRBD1 (6 bases). Trimming took 6 bases from V and 9 from J, leaving 18 bases between them. This CDR3 is built from 15 residues. CDR1 is MNHEY and CDR2 is SVGAGI in the germline V gene. The CDR3 sequence: CASSIQGSASSPLHF. The CDR3 nucleotides read TGTGCCAGCAGCATACAGGGATCTGCCAGTTCACCCCTCCACTTT.

In its sample, this clone was seen many times. V and J are TRBV7-2 and TRBJ2-5; 10 positions match TRBD1. The CDR3 has 15 amino acids. CDR1 and CDR2 (germline): SGHTA, FQGNSA. J lost 4 bases, V lost 5 bases, and 7 bases had no gene match. CDR3 nucleotides: TGTGCCAGCAGCCCAAGGACAGGGGGAGGAGAGACCCAGTACTTC. The encoded protein is CASSPRTGGGETQYF.

The J gene is TRBJ1-2, the V gene TRBV25-1; D might be TRBD1 (5 bases). This CDR3 is 15 amino acids long. Trimming pared 6 bases from V and 3 bases from J, leaving 17 bases between. Germline CDR1 MGHDK, CDR2 SYGVNS. The CDR3 sequence: CASSRGTLLDYGYTF. CDR3 nucleotide sequence: TGTGCCAGCAGCCGAGGGACTCTGCTGGACTATGGCTACACCTTC.

Details on this clone: At one end, the junction sequence differs from germline, possibly due to a read error. The chain joins TRBV4-3 to TRBJ2-7; D is uncertain. Germline assignment: CDR1 LGHNA and CDR2 YSLEER. This CDR3 is built from 15 residues. The CDR3 spells CASSEEGGAPYEQYF. The CDR3 DNA reads TGCGCCAGCAGCGAAGAAGGCGGCGCCCCCTACGAGCAGTACTTC.

This clone was picked up a small number of times. This chain connects TRBV6-5 to TRBJ2-1, with 14 nucleotides matching TRBD2. The CDR3 sequence is 13 residues long. The V segment lost 8 bases and the J segment 13 bases; nucleotides outside the gene matches: 7. The germline gives CDR1 MNHEY, CDR2 SVGAGI. CDR3 residues: CASEPGTSGGQFF. DNA of the CDR3: TGTGCCAGCGAACCCGGGACTAGCGGGGGTCAGTTCTTC.

This rearrangement joins TRBV5-1 to TRBJ2-5, with 8 bases fitting TRBD2. J was trimmed by 5 bases and V by 4 bases; bases with no gene match: 7. The CDR3 extends over 14 amino acids. Germline CDR1 reads SGHRS; CDR2 reads YFSETQ. CDR3 residues: CASSVGTRGETQYF. The DNA for the CDR3 is TGCGCCAGCAGCGTCGGGACTAGGGGTGAGACCCAGTACTTC.

J is TRBJ2-1 and V is TRBV11-2, with TRBD2 matching 15 bases. V dropped 2 bases and J dropped 7; count of bases not matched to a gene: 6. This CDR3 is 17 amino acids long. Germline V gives CDR1 SGHAT, CDR2 FQNNGV. The CDR3 here is CASSLLGGTSGRNEQFF. CDR3 nucleotide sequence: TGTGCCAGCAGCTTACTTGGGGGGACTAGCGGGAGGAATGAGCAGTTCTTC.

The J gene is TRBJ2-3, the V gene TRBV18; 10 bases align to TRBD1. This CDR3 comprises 16 residues. The ends lost 0 bases at V and 1 base at J; junction bases unmatched: 1. Germline CDR1 and CDR2: KGHSH and LQKENI. The DNA for the CDR3 is TGTGCCAGCTCACCACCGGGGACAGGGGGCACAGATACGCAGTATTTT. This translates into CASSPPGTGGTDTQYF.

A few counts support this clone. V gene TRBV29-1 combines with J gene TRBJ1-1, with a weak D call TRBD1 (6 bases). CDR1 and CDR2 (germline): SQVTM, ANQGSEA. CDR3 length equals 15 residues. Trimming took 7 bases from V and 3 from J, leaving 21 bases between them. The CDR3 region is CSARRDIVRDTEAFF. For the CDR3, the DNA is TGCAGCGCCCGCCGGGACATCGTCCGTGACACTGAAGCTTTCTTT.

The CDR3 protein is CASSTSGVGNTIYF. The CDR3 DNA sequence: TGTGCCAGCAGCACCTCGGGGGTCGGAAACACCATATATTTT. This chain connects TRBV11-1 to TRBJ1-3; a possible D gene is TRBD1 (5 bases). With 5 bases removed from V and 4 bases from J, the gap between germline ends came to 12 bases. From germline, CDR1 is SGHAT and CDR2 FQDESV (reference sequence). The CDR3 extends over 14 amino acids.

CDR3 sequence reads: CASSYLREKLFF. The CDR3 nucleotides are TGTGCCAGCAGTTATTTGAGGGAAAAACTGTTTTTT. The chain has TRBV28 and TRBJ1-4, with D uncertain. Germline V CDR1 and CDR2: MDHEN, SYDVKM. This CDR3 region has 12 residues. V was shortened by 4 bases and J by 8 bases, with 8 bases between the two germline ends. Supplemented by reference TRBV28 and TRBJ1-4, the full variable domain reads DVKVTQSSRYLVKRTGEKVFLECVQDMDHENMFWYRQDPGLGLRLIYFSYDVKMKEKGDIPEGYSVSREKKERFSLILESASTNQTSMYLCASSYLREKLFFGSGTQLSVL.

The chain is built from TRBV13 and TRBJ2-3; 10 nucleotides line up with TRBD1. J was trimmed by 8 bases and V by 6 bases; bases with no gene match: 11. This CDR3 comprises 15 residues. The germline V gene encodes CDR1 PRHDT and CDR2 FYEKMQ (reference sequence). The CDR3 nucleotides are TGTGCCAGCAGGATAGGAGGGACAGGGGTAGGTACGCAGTATTTT. Its protein product is CASRIGGTGVGTQYF.

V and J are TRBV10-3 and TRBJ1-2, with D maybe TRBD1 (6 bases). Germline-derived CDR1 and CDR2 are ENHRY and SYGVKD. Between the trimmed V and J ends, which lost 4 bases and 7 bases, there was a span of 7 bases. The CDR3 consists of 11 residues. The CDR3 sequence is CAISGGPGYTF. The CDR3 DNA reads TGTGCCATCAGTGGGGGGCCTGGCTACACCTTC.

The V and J genes are TRBV24-1 and TRBJ2-3; 10 positions match TRBD2. The V gene's germline CDR1 is KGHDR and CDR2 SFDVKD. J was trimmed by 3 bases and V by 6 bases; bases with no gene match: 5. The CDR3 extends over 15 amino acids. The CDR3 region has the DNA TGTGCCACCAGTATAGGACTAGCGGAAACAGATACGCAGTATTTT. Amino acids: CATSIGLAETDTQYF.

The gene calls are TRBV6-5 and TRBJ2-5; TRBD1 matches 9 bases. The CDR3 contains 14 residues. V lost 6 bases, J lost 4 bases, and 6 bases stayed unmatched. In germline, CDR1 is MNHEY, CDR2 SVGAGI. The chain's CDR3 is CASSTGQGRETQYF. The DNA for the CDR3 is TGTGCCAGCAGCACGGGACAGGGTAGAGAGACCCAGTACTTC.

The V gene is TRBV11-2, the J gene TRBJ2-7; 7 nucleotides match TRBD1. The CDR3 is made up of 14 amino acids. V was clipped by 5 bases and J by 0 bases; unmatched bases: 4. Germline V CDR1 and CDR2: SGHAT, FQNNGV. This CDR3 is CASSNRQGSYEQYF. The DNA for the CDR3 is TGTGCCAGCAGCAACCGACAGGGCTCCTACGAGCAGTACTTC. Based on the CDR3 plus reference TRBV11-2 and TRBJ2-7, the full variable domain is EAGVAQSPRYKIIEKRQSVAFWCNPISGHATLYWYQQILGQGPKLLIQFQNNGVVDDSQLPKDRFSAERLKGVDSTLKIQPAKLEDSAVYLCASSNRQGSYEQYFGPGTRLTVT.

The chain recombines TRBV9 with TRBJ2-6; TRBD1 might be the D (5 bases). CDR1 SGDLS and CDR2 YYNGEE come from the germline V gene. The CDR3 extends over 18 amino acids. V gave up 0 bases and J gave up 0 bases, with 13 bases separating them. CDR3 protein: CASSVGQGPGSGANVLTF. CDR3 nucleotide sequence: TGTGCCAGCAGCGTAGGCCAGGGTCCGGGCTCTGGGGCCAACGTCCTGACTTTC.

J is TRBJ2-1 and V is TRBV24-1; a possible D gene is TRBD1 (5 bases). Trimming removed 3 bases at V and 0 bases at J, with 14 bases between. This CDR3 has 17 amino acids. The V gene's germline CDR1 is KGHDR and CDR2 SFDVKD. The CDR3 nucleotides read TGTGCCACCAGTGATCCCTTCAGGGAACACTCCTACAATGAGCAGTTCTTC. Amino acids: CATSDPFREHSYNEQFF.

This clone has only a few counts. V is TRBV6-2 or TRBV6-3 and J is TRBJ2-1; 12 positions agree with TRBD2. CDR3 length: 14 amino acids. The J segment lost 7 bases and the V segment lost 6 bases, leaving 4 bases of the junction unmatched. Germline V gene lookup returns CDR1 MNHEY and CDR2 SVGEGT. Here the CDR3 DNA reads TGTGCCAGCAGCGGACTAGCGGGGTGGAATGAGCAGTTCTTC. The encoded protein is CASSGLAGWNEQFF.

The chain carries TRBV10-3 and TRBJ1-2; D is possibly TRBD1 (6 bases). This CDR3 contains 15 residues. Trimming took off 2 bases at V and 4 bases at J, with 14 bases between the two ends. Germline-derived CDR1 and CDR2 are ENHRY and SYGVKD. The CDR3 DNA reads TGTGCCATCAGTGAGGCACAGGGACCTTCCTATGGCTACACCTTC. Translation gives CAISEAQGPSYGYTF.

The V gene is TRBV7-2, the J gene TRBJ2-7, with 8 bases aligning to TRBD2. The CDR3 covers 14 residues. Germline V gives CDR1 SGHTA, CDR2 FQGNSA. V shed 1 base, J shed 5 bases, and the junction held 4 bases outside the gene matches. In nucleotides, the CDR3 is TGTGCCAGCAGCTTAGTTGGAGCGGGAGACGAGCAGTACTTC. It yields the protein CASSLVGAGDEQYF.

The chain recombines TRBV6-2 or TRBV6-3 with TRBJ2-2; 8 nucleotides match TRBD1. CDR1 and CDR2 from the germline V gene are MNHEY and SVGEGT. The CDR3 contains 18 residues. V trimming: 4 bases; J trimming: 3 bases; junction bases outside the gene matches: 13. The CDR3 protein is CASSFSTGGLMDTGELFF. CDR3 in DNA: TGTGCCAGCAGTTTCTCTACAGGGGGTCTGATGGACACCGGGGAGCTGTTTTTT.